These T cell receptor beta chains were read from a single sample in a study of blood T cell repertoires in COVID-19. Assay used: immunoSEQ multiplex PCR; TCRdb lists only in-frame clones, some missing. The data show approximately 70,000 clones, approximately 80% seen once. Material: peripheral blood. The receptors were sampled from a woman aged 50 to 60 with acute or convalescent COVID-19. Both conserved end residues are trimmed from each CDR3. A D gene is named only where the DNA matches it firmly. Clone size is given for some rows only: seen once, a few or many times, or a class if the clone is expanded.

clone size	V gene	D gene	J gene	CDR3 protein
.	TRBV3-1/TRBV3-2	.	TRBJ1-2	ASSQEQGQYGYT
once	TRBV6-4	TRBD1	TRBJ2-1	ASSDGTGGNEQF
.	TRBV9	TRBD1	TRBJ2-6	ASSVVWDRGNSGANVLT
.	TRBV6-5	TRBD1	TRBJ2-3	ASSYLQGGTDTQY
.	TRBV1	.	TRBJ2-5	TSSQVSGKIQETQY
.	TRBV7-2	.	TRBJ2-6	ASSLMSGISGANVLT
.	TRBV27	.	TRBJ1-1	ASSFLDRFAEAF
.	TRBV5-1	.	TRBJ1-2	ASSREDKSDGYT
medium-sized	TRBV28	TRBD2	TRBJ2-1	ASSLGLAGSSYNEQF
.	TRBV5-1	TRBD2	TRBJ2-3	ASSTPPGLAGGPSCGADTQY
.	TRBV19	TRBD1	TRBJ1-1	ASSLRTGTGGHKFKNTEAF
.	TRBV5-1	TRBD2	TRBJ2-3	ASSPGTSGITDTQY
.	TRBV2	TRBD1	TRBJ2-1	ATKTGVGNEQF
.	TRBV29-1	TRBD1	TRBJ1-2	SVEKTGGVNGYT
.	TRBV5-1	.	TRBJ1-1	ASSLGQKNTEAF
few	TRBV9	TRBD1	TRBJ1-1	ASSTSGQVTEAF
few	TRBV11-2	.	TRBJ1-1	ASSRLNTEAF
.	TRBV7-8	.	TRBJ1-1	ASGEGRGAF
.	TRBV6-6	TRBD1	TRBJ2-1	ASSPDRGYYNEQF
few	TRBV12-3/TRBV12-4	.	TRBJ2-4	ASSFWEADIQY
.	TRBV27	.	TRBJ2-7	ASSFSEGGIYEQY
.	TRBV28	.	TRBJ1-1	ASTILRGADTEAF
.	TRBV30	.	TRBJ1-1	AWSVGANTEAF
.	TRBV9	TRBD1	TRBJ2-3	ASSLGQGGGPDTQY
.	TRBV7-9	.	TRBJ2-7	ASRTTGQPFEQY
.	TRBV3-1/TRBV3-2	TRBD1	TRBJ2-7	ASSQNRGYEQY
.	TRBV18	.	TRBJ1-4	ASSPTATNEKLF
few	TRBV10-3	.	TRBJ1-1	AISDTTEAF
.	TRBV30	TRBD1	TRBJ1-5	AWEHAGGLGNQPQH
once	TRBV5-1	.	TRBJ1-1	ASSLEFSGNTEAF
.	TRBV5-8	.	TRBJ1-4	AGGAGLRLF
.	TRBV18	TRBD1	TRBJ2-2	ASSPRDRQANTGELF
.	TRBV7-8	.	TRBJ2-1	ASSSMLASNEQF
.	TRBV29-1	.	TRBJ2-7	SAAGSVYSEQY
.	TRBV7-6	TRBD2	TRBJ2-2	ASSAASGGTGELF
once	TRBV6-5	.	TRBJ2-2	ASSYSGGFAGELF
.	TRBV6-5	.	TRBJ2-3	ASKFGGELDTQY
.	TRBV7-2	TRBD1	TRBJ1-6	ASSRRTGGNSPLH
.	TRBV7-2	.	TRBJ2-1	ASSLLGSSYNEQF
.	TRBV4-2	TRBD2	TRBJ2-3	ASSQGKRDYTDTQY
few	TRBV24-1	.	TRBJ2-1	AIGGYNEQF
.	TRBV28	TRBD2	TRBJ2-1	ASSYASGGYNEQF
.	TRBV6-5	.	TRBJ2-1	ASSKAGSSYNEQF
.	TRBV3-1/TRBV3-2	TRBD1	TRBJ1-5	ASSQGQGQPQH